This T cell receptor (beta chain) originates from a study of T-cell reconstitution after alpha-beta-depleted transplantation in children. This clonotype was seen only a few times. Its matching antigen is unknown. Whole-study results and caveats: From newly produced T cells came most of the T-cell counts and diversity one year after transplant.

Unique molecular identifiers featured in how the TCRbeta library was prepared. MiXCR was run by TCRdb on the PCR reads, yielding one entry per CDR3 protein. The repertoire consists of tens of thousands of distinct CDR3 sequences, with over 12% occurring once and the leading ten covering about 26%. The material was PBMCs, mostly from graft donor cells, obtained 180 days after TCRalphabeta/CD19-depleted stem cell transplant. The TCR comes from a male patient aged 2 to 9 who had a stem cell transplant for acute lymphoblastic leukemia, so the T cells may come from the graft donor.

In DNA, the CDR3 is TGCAGTACCGGGGGGCGGGGGCCCACAGATACGCAGTATTTT. Translation: CSTGGRGPTDTQYF. The chain employs TRBV20-1 and TRBJ2-3; D possibly corresponds to TRBD2 (7 bases). In germline, CDR1 is DFQATT, CDR2 SNEGSKA (reference sequence). The CDR3 has 14 residues. V lost 8 bases, J lost 2 bases, and 17 bases lay in between.